This passage covers 18 T cell receptor beta chains from one sample sequenced in a study of T-cell reconstitution after alpha-beta-depleted transplantation in children. Unique molecular identifiers were incorporated into the prepared TCRbeta library. TCRdb fed the PCR reads into MiXCR, producing one record per CDR3 protein. This sample has about 98,000 distinct CDR3 sequences, with more than 20% found just once. The sample in question was PBMCs, obtained before TCRalphabeta/CD19-depleted stem cell transplant. The receptors here all came from a boy aged 2 to 9 with acute lymphoblastic leukemia, due to receive a stem cell transplant.

This rearrangement joins TRBV20-1 to TRBJ2-7; TRBD1 matches 7 bases. After removal of 1 base from V and 0 bases from J, the junction contained 3 bases not matched to a gene. This CDR3 has 14 residues. Germline CDR1 reads DFQATT; CDR2 reads SNEGSKA (reference sequence). CDR3 coding DNA: TGCAGTGCTAGAGGTGGGACAGTCTCCTACGAGCAGTACTTC. Its protein product is CSARGGTVSYEQYF.

This clonotype has only a few counts. CDR3 loop: CASSQTPGQGTDTQYF. CDR3 nucleotide sequence: TGCGCCAGCAGCCAGACTCCGGGACAGGGCACAGATACGCAGTATTTT. V gene TRBV4-3 combines with J gene TRBJ2-3; TRBD1 agrees at 8 bases. The CDR3 has 16 residues. Germline CDR1 LGHNA, CDR2 YSLEER. V lost 3 bases and J lost 1; bases outside the gene matches: 6.

This clonotype came up a few times. This sequence joins TRBV7-7 and TRBJ2-1; D may be TRBD1 or TRBD2 (5 bases each). The germline gives CDR1 SSHAT, CDR2 FNYEAQ (reference sequence). The CDR3 extends over 13 amino acids. V was trimmed by 0 bases and J by 6 bases, leaving 6 bases between them. Here the CDR3 reads CASSLAGTNEQFF. Written as DNA, the CDR3 is TGTGCCAGCAGCTTAGCAGGGACCAATGAGCAGTTCTTC.

The chain joins TRBV27 to TRBJ2-1; TRBD2 aligns across 7 bases. Trimming took 5 bases from V and 5 from J; bases not matched to a gene: 12. The CDR3 is made up of 16 amino acids. CDR1 is MNHEY, CDR2 SMNVEV, per germline (reference sequence). CDR3 loop: CASSNQRLAGNNEQFF. CDR3 nucleotides: TGTGCCAGCAGTAATCAGCGATTAGCGGGCAACAATGAGCAGTTCTTC.

As for this clonotype: One end of the junction is discordant with germline, which a read error may explain. The chain links TRBV5-1 to TRBJ2-2; D is ambiguous. The CDR3 runs to 14 residues. Germline lookup yields CDR1 SGHRS and CDR2 YFSETQ. As DNA, the CDR3 is TGCGCCAGCAGCTTGTTGGGTGATTCCGGCGAGCTGTTTTTT. Translating it yields CASSLLGDSGELFF.

This clonotype occurred many times. The V gene is TRBV27, the J gene TRBJ1-2, with D unclear. V gave up 6 bases and J gave up 6 bases, with 17 bases separating them. CDR1 is MNHEY, CDR2 SMNVEV, per germline (reference sequence). The CDR3 is 14 residues long. CDR3 sequence: CASSPIMGGDGYTF. In DNA form, the CDR3 reads TGTGCCAGCAGCCCAATTATGGGAGGCGATGGCTACACCTTC.

The rearrangement uses TRBV18 and TRBJ2-1, with 9 bases lining up with TRBD2. J lost 7 bases, V lost 1 base, and 2 bases had no gene match. The CDR3 totals 14 residues. Looked up from germline, CDR1 is KGHSH and CDR2 is LQKENI. The DNA of the CDR3 is TGTGCCAGCTCACCACGCCTAGCGGGGAATGAGCAGTTCTTC. Translated: CASSPRLAGNEQFF.

Only a few counts were recorded for this clonotype. The genes are TRBV2 and TRBJ2-7, with D possibly TRBD2 on 5 matching bases. This CDR3 has 14 amino acids. V shed 6 bases and J shed 1 base, with 13 bases lying between them. Germline loops: CDR1 SNHLY, CDR2 FYNNEI. CDR3 sequence: CASRPLTGSYEQYF. Here the CDR3 DNA reads TGTGCCAGCAGGCCCTTGACGGGGTCCTACGAGCAGTACTTC.

This clonotype was detected a few times. The V call is TRBV6-2 or TRBV6-3, the J call TRBJ2-1, with 10 bases lining up with TRBD2. V lost 5 bases to trimming and J lost 9 bases; unmatched junction nucleotides: 7. Germline assignment: CDR1 MNHEY and CDR2 SVGEGT. The CDR3 totals 14 residues. CDR3 in DNA: TGTGCCAGCAGTCTGAGCGGGAGGGCCATTGAGCAGTTCTTC. This translates into CASSLSGRAIEQFF.

This clonotype has just a few counts. The V gene is TRBV7-8, the J gene TRBJ2-7; D gene ambiguous. Germline V gene lookup returns CDR1 SGHVS and CDR2 FQNEAQ. V gave up 1 base and J gave up 0 bases, with 7 bases separating them. The CDR3 covers 14 residues. CDR3 bases: TGTGCCAGCAGCTTAGTTGCGGTCTCCTACGAGCAGTACTTC. Amino acids: CASSLVAVSYEQYF. Filled out from reference TRBV7-8 and TRBJ2-7, the complete variable domain reads GAGVSQSPRYKVAKRGQDVALRCDPISGHVSLFWYQQALGQGPEFLTYFQNEAQLDKSGLPSDRFFAERPEGSVSTLKIQRTQQEDSAVYLCASSLVAVSYEQYFGPGTRLTVT.

This clonotype was observed a few times. The rearrangement links TRBV24-1 to TRBJ2-1, with 7 bases identical to TRBD1. The CDR3 length is 13 residues. From germline, CDR1 is KGHDR and CDR2 SFDVKD. The ends lost 2 bases at V and 13 bases at J; junction bases unmatched: 7. The CDR3 sequence: CATSDWGTDNQFF. DNA for the CDR3: TGTGCCACCAGTGATTGGGGGACAGATAATCAGTTCTTC.

The table lists this clonotype with a few counts. The chain is built from TRBV5-1 and TRBJ2-7; D gene uncertain. CDR1 is SGHRS, CDR2 YFSETQ, per germline. V was shortened by 2 bases and J by 6 bases, with 6 bases between the two germline ends. The CDR3 sequence is 11 residues long. CDR3 sequence: CASSFSSEQYF. CDR3 sequence (DNA): TGCGCCAGCAGCTTTTCTAGCGAGCAGTACTTC.

This chain connects TRBV28 to TRBJ2-7; D not resolved. The CDR3 extends over 14 amino acids. Germline values: CDR1 MDHEN, CDR2 SYDVKM. With 6 bases removed from V and 3 bases from J, the gap between germline ends came to 15 bases. The CDR3 coding sequence is TGTGCCAGCAGCCCCGACAAGGATAACTACGAGCAGTACTTC. Its translation: CASSPDKDNYEQYF.

The rearrangement links TRBV27 to TRBJ2-1, with D possibly matching TRBD2 (5 bases). In germline, CDR1 is MNHEY, CDR2 SMNVEV (reference sequence). The CDR3 contains 15 residues. With 2 bases removed from V and 4 bases from J, the gap between germline ends came to 12 bases. This CDR3 is CASSLTGKRYNEQFF. Written as DNA, the CDR3 is TGTGCCAGCAGTTTAACGGGGAAGAGGTACAATGAGCAGTTCTTC.

As regards this clonotype: This sequence may be a read error, since a much larger clone differs from it by one base. Since no conserved phenylalanine or tryptophan closes the CDR3, a read error is the likely cause. The chain uses TRBV20-1 and TRBJ2-3, with D tentatively TRBD2 (6 bases). V was clipped by 4 bases and J by 4 bases, with 15 bases between them. The germline CDR1 and CDR2 sequences are DFQATT and SNEGSKA (reference sequence). This CDR3 region has 14 residues. The CDR3 sequence: CSATYGGAPDTQYY. The CDR3 nucleotides read TGCAGTGCTACGTACGGAGGGGCCCCAGATACGCAGTATTAT.

This clonotype was seen only a few times. The chain joins TRBV7-6 to TRBJ2-1; no clear D gene. This CDR3 has 11 residues. V was clipped by 4 bases and J by 7 bases, with 5 bases between them. CDR1 SGHVS and CDR2 FNYEAQ come from the germline V gene. In nucleotides, the CDR3 is TGTGCCAGCAGCTCTAGGAATGAGCAGTTCTTC. Amino acid sequence: CASSSRNEQFF.

V gene TRBV28 combines with J gene TRBJ2-4; D is possibly TRBD1 (5 bases). Germline CDR1 MDHEN, CDR2 SYDVKM. V lost 6 bases to trimming and J lost 2 bases, with 17 bases between them. This CDR3 region has 16 residues. CDR3 region: CASSLGLVVTKNIQYF. CDR3 nucleotide sequence: TGTGCCAGCAGCCTGGGGCTAGTTGTAACCAAAAACATTCAGTACTTC.

With regard to this clonotype: At one end the junction does not follow the germline gene, possibly because of a read error. The chain joins TRBV18 to TRBJ2-7; D not resolved. This CDR3 spans 15 amino acids. Germline CDR1 is KGHSH and CDR2 is LQKENI. CDR3 loop: CASSPLVTSSSEQYF. The CDR3 DNA reads as TGTGCCAGCTCACCACTGGTGACGTCATCCTCCGAGCAGTACTTC.